A single sample is the source of the 30 T cell receptor beta chains below, sequenced in a study of T cell responses to AZD1222 COVID-19 vaccine. The protocol was immunoSEQ multiplex PCR, while the TCRdb copy is restricted to in-frame clones and leaves out a portion. In the table there are 120,000 or so clones, over 75% of which are singletons. Source: peripheral blood, taken 28 days after the second dose of the MenACWY control vaccine. The receptor source for this set is an adult who received the MenACWY meningococcal vaccine as a control.

This sequence joins TRBV18 and TRBJ1-1; D gene uncertain. V was clipped by 0 bases and J by 0 bases, with 5 bases between them. Per the germline V gene, CDR1 is KGHSH and CDR2 is LQKENI. The CDR3 is 14 amino acids. CDR3 sequence: CASSPPSVNTEAFF. CDR3 DNA sequence: TGTGCCAGCTCACCACCAAGCGTGAACACTGAAGCTTTCTTT. The full variable domain, with the rest looked up from reference TRBV18 and TRBJ1-1, is NAGVMQNPRHLVRRRGQEARLRCSPMKGHSHVYWYRQLPEEGLKFMVYLQKENIIDESGMPKERFSAEFPKEGPSILRIQQVVRGDSAAYFCASSPPSVNTEAFFGQGTRLTVV.

This clone was recorded once. The chain uses TRBV5-6 and TRBJ2-1, with 7 bases identical to TRBD2. This CDR3 comprises 14 residues. Losses at the gene ends were 1 base for V and 4 bases for J; bases not matched to a gene: 2. The V gene's germline CDR1 is SGHDT and CDR2 YYEEEE. CDR3 protein: CASSLPAGYNEQFF. CDR3 sequence (DNA): TGTGCCAGCAGCTTGCCAGCGGGGTACAATGAGCAGTTCTTC.

V and J are TRBV10-1 and TRBJ2-1, with TRBD2 identical over 10 bases. From germline, CDR1 is WNHNN and CDR2 SYGVQD (reference sequence). The CDR3 sequence is 19 residues long. The trim removed 7 bases at V and 5 bases at J, leaving 20 bases unmatched. This CDR3 reads CASTTEARASGGLNNEQFF. In DNA form, the CDR3 reads TGCGCCAGCACCACAGAGGCTAGGGCTAGCGGGGGCCTTAACAATGAGCAGTTCTTC.

This clone was detected only a few times. V gene TRBV20-1 combines with J gene TRBJ2-7; D is tentatively TRBD1 or TRBD2 (5 bases each). CDR1 and CDR2 (germline): DFQATT, SNEGSKA (reference sequence). The CDR3 is made up of 14 amino acids. Trimming removed 3 bases at V and 4 bases at J, with 16 bases between. CDR3 loop: CSASGGDSRYEQYF. In DNA form, the CDR3 reads TGCAGTGCTAGTGGGGGTGATTCGAGATACGAGCAGTACTTC.

This sequence joins TRBV10-3 and TRBJ1-2; D perhaps matches TRBD1 (5 bases). Germline assignment: CDR1 ENHRY and CDR2 SYGVKD. Trimming took 6 bases from V and 5 from J, leaving 16 bases between them. The CDR3 runs 14 residues. The CDR3 protein is CAIRGGGSYYGYTF. In DNA, the CDR3 is TGTGCCATCAGGGGTGGGGGGAGCTATTATGGCTACACCTTC.

The CDR3 DNA is TGTGCCAGTAGTTCAGGGGTGCCCTCATCGGAGACCCAGTACTTC. It specifies CASSSGVPSSETQYF. The chain combines TRBV19 with TRBJ2-5; possibly TRBD1 for D (6 bases). The ends were cut back, 5 bases at V and 5 bases at J, with 18 bases in the middle. Per germline, CDR1 LNHDA and CDR2 SQIVND (reference sequence). The CDR3 loop spans 15 amino acids.

The rearrangement uses TRBV6-5 and TRBJ2-5, with D possibly matching TRBD1 (6 bases). Between the trimmed V and J ends, which lost 6 bases and 3 bases, there was a span of 11 bases. Looked up from germline, CDR1 is MNHEY and CDR2 is SVGAGI. The CDR3 sequence is 13 residues long. The CDR3 sequence: CASRRQAEETQYF. The DNA of the CDR3 is TGTGCCAGCAGAAGACAGGCCGAAGAGACCCAGTACTTC.

The chain is built from TRBV11-2 and TRBJ2-5; the D is unclear. The ends were cut back, 3 bases at V and 7 bases at J, with 15 bases in the middle. This CDR3 has 14 amino acids. CDR1 SGHAT and CDR2 FQNNGV come from the germline V gene. CDR3 loop: CASSFQLASWTQYF. CDR3 coding DNA: TGTGCCAGCAGCTTTCAACTCGCGTCTTGGACCCAGTACTTC.

The chain recombines TRBV7-2 with TRBJ2-3; 10 nucleotides line up with TRBD2. The CDR3 length is 19 residues. The germline CDR1 and CDR2 sequences are SGHTA and FQGNSA. With 5 bases clipped from V and 10 bases from J, the junction kept 24 bases outside the gene matches. CDR3 sequence (DNA): TGTGCCAGCAGCCCCCGACTAGCGGGCCACTTTCCGGAGGTTTTTCCGCAGTATTTT. Its translation is CASSPRLAGHFPEVFPQYF.

In nucleotides, the CDR3 is TGTGCCAGCAGCTTAGATCTGGGGGATACGCAGTATTTT. It yields the protein CASSLDLGDTQYF. The chain carries TRBV11-2 and TRBJ2-3; D unresolved. Looked up from germline, CDR1 is SGHAT and CDR2 is FQNNGV. The CDR3 sequence is 13 residues long. V gave up 0 bases and J gave up 6 bases, with 7 bases separating them. Looking up the rest from reference TRBV11-2 and TRBJ2-3 gives the full variable domain: EAGVAQSPRYKIIEKRQSVAFWCNPISGHATLYWYQQILGQGPKLLIQFQNNGVVDDSQLPKDRFSAERLKGVDSTLKIQPAKLEDSAVYLCASSLDLGDTQYFGPGTRLTVL.

This sequence joins TRBV7-9 and TRBJ1-4; perhaps TRBD1 as D (5 bases). The CDR3 extends over 17 amino acids. Germline CDR1 is SEHNR and CDR2 is FQNEAQ (reference sequence). The germline V and J ends were trimmed by 3 bases and 2 bases, with 16 bases remaining between them. The CDR3 coding sequence is TGTGCCAGCAGCTTGAATGTCGGGGGGTCTACTAATGAAAAACTGTTTTTT. Translating it yields CASSLNVGGSTNEKLFF.

The chain employs TRBV10-1 and TRBJ2-3, with D perhaps being TRBD1 or TRBD2 (5 bases each). The CDR3 covers 15 residues. V shed 5 bases and J shed 1 base, with 13 bases lying between them. Germline V CDR1 and CDR2: WNHNN, SYGVQD (reference sequence). The CDR3 DNA sequence: TGCGCCAGCAGTCCCGGGACGGGTGGCACAGATACGCAGTATTTT. Translating gives CASSPGTGGTDTQYF.

The chain carries TRBV28 and TRBJ2-5, with D uncertain. Germline CDR1 MDHEN, CDR2 SYDVKM. V gave up 4 bases and J gave up 4 bases, with 10 bases separating them. This CDR3 has 13 amino acids. CDR3: CASSSLQTETQYF. The CDR3 DNA is TGTGCCAGCAGTTCACTCCAGACAGAGACCCAGTACTTC.

The V and J genes are TRBV28 and TRBJ2-1; D remains unclear. Trimming pared 3 bases from V and 5 bases from J, leaving 8 bases between. CDR1 MDHEN and CDR2 SYDVKM come from the germline V gene. This CDR3 region has 13 residues. In DNA form, the CDR3 reads TGTGCCAGCAGTTTTTCCGGTGACAATGAGCAGTTCTTC. Residues: CASSFSGDNEQFF.

V usage is TRBV7-2 and J usage is TRBJ1-5; D gene ambiguous. CDR1 is SGHTA and CDR2 is FQGNSA in the germline V gene. The CDR3 has 14 amino acids. V was cut by 0 bases and J by 2 bases, with 5 bases left in between. The DNA for the CDR3 is TGTGCCAGCAGCTTAGCCGTGGGCAATCAGCCCCAGCATTTT. This codes for CASSLAVGNQPQHF.

The chain uses TRBV7-3 and TRBJ1-2, with D possibly matching TRBD1 (6 bases). V was trimmed by 5 bases and J by 0 bases, leaving 16 bases between them. The CDR3 totals 16 residues. Germline lookup yields CDR1 SGHTA and CDR2 FQGTGA. Here the CDR3 DNA reads TGTGCCAGCAGCCAATCATTGGACAGCGCTAACTATGGCTACACCTTC. This codes for CASSQSLDSANYGYTF.

V and J are TRBV6-1 and TRBJ2-5; possibly TRBD1 for D (6 bases). V lost 2 bases and J 5 bases, leaving 15 bases between the germline ends. Germline values: CDR1 MNHNS, CDR2 SASEGT. The CDR3 loop spans 15 amino acids. The CDR3 is CASSEPGHATETQYF. The CDR3 nucleotides are TGTGCCAGCAGTGAACCGGGACATGCGACGGAGACCCAGTACTTC.

The gene calls are TRBV28 and TRBJ2-7, with 10 bases aligning to TRBD2. The CDR3 is 13 residues long. V lost 9 bases, J lost 6 bases, and 8 bases stayed unmatched. In germline, CDR1 is MDHEN, CDR2 SYDVKM. The CDR3 here is CASQREGLPEQYF. DNA of the CDR3: TGTGCCAGTCAGCGGGAGGGCCTTCCCGAGCAGTACTTC.

The gene calls are TRBV28 and TRBJ2-2; 11 positions match TRBD1. The CDR3 runs to 16 residues. Germline V gene lookup returns CDR1 MDHEN and CDR2 SYDVKM. The V gene end was trimmed by 5 bases and the J gene end by 3 bases; junction bases not matched to a gene: 5. The CDR3 is CASSTRDRGYTGELFF. Here the CDR3 DNA reads TGTGCCAGCAGTACACGGGACAGGGGGTACACCGGGGAGCTGTTTTTT.

In its sample, this clone was seen once. This chain connects TRBV6-5 to TRBJ1-1; 7 nucleotides line up with TRBD1. The germline CDR1 and CDR2 sequences are MNHEY and SVGAGI. With 6 bases clipped from V and 5 bases from J, the junction kept 12 bases outside the gene matches. The CDR3 has 15 amino acids. CDR3 DNA sequence: TGTGCCAGCAGCCCCGACAGGGATATTTTGACTGAAGCTTTCTTT. Translated, it gives CASSPDRDILTEAFF.

This clone was seen only once. The V gene is TRBV6-2 or TRBV6-3, the J gene TRBJ2-1; D unclear. CDR1 is MNHEY, CDR2 SVGEGT, per germline. The V end lost 6 bases, the J end lost 0 bases, and 18 bases lay between the germline ends. The CDR3 runs 17 residues. The CDR3 coding sequence is TGTGCCAGCAGCGCGTTACCCCGACCCCCCTCCTACAATGAGCAGTTCTTC. Translation: CASSALPRPPSYNEQFF.

The chain employs TRBV7-9 and TRBJ1-5; the D gene is possibly TRBD1 (5 bases). This CDR3 has 14 residues. The germline V gene encodes CDR1 SEHNR and CDR2 FQNEAQ (reference sequence). V lost 4 bases, J lost 4 bases, and 11 bases lay in between. As DNA, the CDR3 is TGTGCCAGCAGCTGGGAGGGGATAAATCAGCCCCAGCATTTT. Protein sequence: CASSWEGINQPQHF.

The chain uses TRBV5-3 and TRBJ1-4; D may be TRBD1 (6 bases). TRBV5-3 is assigned to the ORF class and has an uncertain function. V lost 3 bases to trimming and J lost 13 bases, with 19 bases between them. CDR3 length: 14 amino acids. Here the CDR3 reads CARSWGQKQGSLFF. CDR3 coding DNA: TGTGCCAGAAGCTGGGGGCAAAAACAGGGTTCACTGTTTTTT.

The chain links TRBV6-5 to TRBJ1-6; D perhaps matches TRBD1 (5 bases). The germline V gene has CDR1 MNHEY and CDR2 SVGAGI. The germline V and J ends were trimmed by 5 bases and 9 bases, with 11 bases remaining between them. This CDR3 contains 13 residues. The CDR3 DNA reads as TGTGCCAGCAGTAAACCAGGGAGTTCACCCCTCCACTTT. Protein: CASSKPGSSPLHF.

The V and J genes are TRBV28 and TRBJ2-3; TRBD2 might be the D (5 bases). The V end lost 8 bases, the J end lost 1 base, and 16 bases lay between the germline ends. This CDR3 is built from 15 residues. The V gene's germline CDR1 is MDHEN and CDR2 SYDVKM. This chain's CDR3 is CASRGPVKGTDTQYF. Written as DNA, the CDR3 is TGTGCCAGCCGCGGGCCAGTCAAAGGCACAGATACGCAGTATTTT.

This sequence joins TRBV27 and TRBJ1-6, with D perhaps matching TRBD1 (5 bases). The CDR3 has 15 residues. Germline values: CDR1 MNHEY, CDR2 SMNVEV (reference sequence). V lost 3 bases to trimming and J lost 4 bases, with 10 bases between them. The CDR3: CASSFGRDYNSPLHF. Here the CDR3 DNA reads TGTGCCAGCAGTTTCGGCAGGGATTATAATTCACCCCTCCACTTT.

The rearrangement links TRBV19 to TRBJ1-3; D possibly corresponds to TRBD1 (5 bases). This CDR3 is built from 15 residues. Germline V gives CDR1 LNHDA, CDR2 SQIVND (reference sequence). V dropped 7 bases and J dropped 2 bases, with 15 bases sitting between them. CDR3 protein: CASTLDRDPGNTIYF. In DNA form, the CDR3 reads TGTGCCAGTACCCTCGACAGAGACCCTGGAAACACCATATATTTT.

The chain couples TRBV5-4 to TRBJ2-5; 7 positions match TRBD2. This CDR3 has 14 amino acids. Germline CDR1 SGHNT, CDR2 YYREEE (reference sequence). V shed 2 bases and J 3 bases; nucleotides not matched to a gene: 4. Here the CDR3 DNA reads TGTGCCAGCAGCTTAAAAGGGAGGGAAGAGACCCAGTACTTC. Residues: CASSLKGREETQYF.

This clone was seen a few times. The chain recombines TRBV5-1 with TRBJ1-2; possible D gene TRBD1, 5 bases. The CDR3 spans 13 residues. Trimming pared 1 base from V and 8 bases from J, leaving 12 bases between. CDR1 and CDR2 (germline): SGHRS, YFSETQ. CDR3 protein: CASSLLWGGGYTF. The CDR3 DNA is TGCGCCAGCAGCTTGCTGTGGGGCGGAGGCTACACCTTC.

The J gene is TRBJ2-5, the V gene TRBV3-1 (or the pseudogene TRBV3-2); the match to TRBD2 covers 14 bases. The V segment lost 5 bases and the J segment 2 bases; nucleotides outside the gene matches: 13. This CDR3 contains 19 residues. Germline loops: CDR1 LGHDT, CDR2 YNNKEL (reference sequence). CDR3 in DNA: TGTGCCAGCAGCACACTGGCACCGGGACTAGCGGGAGTACAAGAGACCCAGTACTTC. It encodes CASSTLAPGLAGVQETQYF.